One sample yielded the 22 T cell receptor beta chains listed below, sequenced in a study of blood T cell repertoires in COVID-19. TCRdb's table, derived via immunoSEQ multiplex PCR, lists solely in-frame clones and lacks some. This sample has tens of thousands of clones, with more than 60% found just once. The sequencing sample was made of peripheral blood. All receptors derive from a human donor in a cohort sampled during active COVID-19.

The CDR3 is CASQNTGELFF. CDR3 sequence (DNA): TGTGCCAGTCAAAACACCGGGGAGCTGTTTTTT. The chain joins TRBV19 to TRBJ2-2; D gene unclear. Trimming pared 8 bases from V and 2 bases from J, leaving 3 bases between. Germline values: CDR1 LNHDA, CDR2 SQIVND (reference sequence). This CDR3 comprises 11 residues.

The sample holds a few counts of this clone. The J gene is TRBJ2-7, the V gene TRBV5-1; no clear D. Germline CDR1 is SGHRS and CDR2 is YFSETQ. This CDR3 has 14 residues. The V end lost 4 bases, the J end lost 2 bases, and 13 bases lay between the germline ends. The CDR3 DNA follows: TGCGCCAGCAGCCCTCTAGGTGGAACCTACGAGCAGTACTTC. Translation: CASSPLGGTYEQYF. The variable domain in full, with the rest retrieved from reference TRBV5-1 and TRBJ2-7, is KAGVTQTPRYLIKTRGQQVTLSCSPISGHRSVSWYQQTPGQGLQFLFEYFSETQRNKGNFPGRFSGRQFSNSRSEMNVSTLELGDSALYLCASSPLGGTYEQYFGPGTRLTVT.

V gene TRBV6-2 or TRBV6-3 combines with J gene TRBJ2-7; 8 bases match TRBD1. CDR3 length: 16 residues. CDR1 is MNHEY, CDR2 SVGEGT, per germline. V lost 0 bases, J lost 5 bases, and 9 bases stayed unmatched. This chain's CDR3 is CASSYSITGGPDEQYF. CDR3 DNA sequence: TGTGCCAGCAGTTACTCGATCACAGGGGGGCCCGACGAGCAGTACTTC.

This chain connects TRBV28 to TRBJ2-7, with a tentative D call TRBD2 (6 bases). The CDR3 length is 11 residues. Germline V gene lookup returns CDR1 MDHEN and CDR2 SYDVKM. V lost 3 bases, J lost 9 bases, and 9 bases lay in between. CDR3 sequence reads: CASSFGTVQYF. As DNA, the CDR3 is TGTGCCAGCAGTTTTGGGACTGTGCAGTACTTC.

This CDR3 reads CASRPGTSGFQETQYF. The CDR3 DNA sequence: TGCGCCAGCAGGCCCGGGACTAGCGGTTTTCAAGAGACCCAGTACTTC. The chain recombines TRBV5-1 with TRBJ2-5, with 11 nucleotides matching TRBD2. J gave up 2 bases and V 5 bases, and 8 bases lay outside the gene matches. This CDR3 is 16 amino acids long. Germline CDR1 is SGHRS and CDR2 is YFSETQ.

This chain joins TRBV19 and TRBJ2-1; D is possibly TRBD2 (6 bases). The V gene lost 5 bases and the J gene lost 8 bases, with 19 bases spanning the gap. The CDR3 covers 15 residues. CDR1 LNHDA and CDR2 SQIVND come from the germline V gene (reference sequence). The CDR3 nucleotides read TGTGCCAGTAGTTCGGGGGTAAGCTTAAGAGATGAGCAGTTCTTC. Its protein product is CASSSGVSLRDEQFF.

Sample share makes this clone medium-sized. The rearrangement links TRBV7-2 to TRBJ2-1, with 12 nucleotides matching TRBD1. The germline gives CDR1 SGHTA, CDR2 FQGNSA. The CDR3 spans 15 residues. V lost 5 bases to trimming and J lost 5 bases; unmatched junction nucleotides: 4. CDR3 coding DNA: TGTGCCAGCAGCGAGCGGGACAGGGGGCACAATGAGCAGTTCTTC. This translates into CASSERDRGHNEQFF.

The chain employs TRBV19 and TRBJ1-4, with a weak D call TRBD1 (5 bases). The CDR3 covers 15 residues. From germline, CDR1 is LNHDA and CDR2 SQIVND (reference sequence). V was shortened by 6 bases and J by 3 bases, with 14 bases between the two germline ends. The CDR3 sequence: CASSRQSQSNEKLFF. CDR3 sequence (DNA): TGTGCCAGTAGCCGACAGTCCCAGTCTAATGAAAAACTGTTTTTT.

This clone has only one observation. V and J are TRBV28 and TRBJ1-5, with 8 bases identical to TRBD1. Germline V gene lookup returns CDR1 MDHEN and CDR2 SYDVKM. J lost 0 bases, V lost 6 bases, and 4 bases had no gene match. CDR3 length: 15 amino acids. The CDR3 DNA follows: TGTGCCAGCAGCCCGACAGGGGATAGCAATCAGCCCCAGCATTTT. This gives the protein CASSPTGDSNQPQHF.

This chain connects TRBV6-6 to TRBJ1-6, with 7 bases aligning to TRBD1. V shed 7 bases and J 7 bases; nucleotides not matched to a gene: 4. Germline CDR1 and CDR2: MNHNY and SVGAGI (reference sequence). CDR3 size: 13 residues. DNA for the CDR3: TGTGCCAGCACGGGACAGCAGAATTCACCCCTCCACTTT. It specifies CASTGQQNSPLHF.

This clone has more than one count but fewer than ten. The chain recombines TRBV15 with TRBJ2-1; TRBD1 agrees at 8 bases. With 7 bases clipped from V and 4 bases from J, the junction kept 9 bases outside the gene matches. Germline values: CDR1 LNHNV, CDR2 YYDKDF (reference sequence). The CDR3 covers 15 residues. The CDR3 region is CATTLRTGRYNEQFF. The DNA of the CDR3 is TGTGCCACCACCCTCCGGACAGGGAGGTACAATGAGCAGTTCTTC.

The chain uses TRBV12-3 or TRBV12-4 and TRBJ2-7; TRBD1 matches 7 bases. Trimming cost V 7 bases and J 0 bases; bases outside gene matches: 3. The CDR3 extends over 13 amino acids. The CDR3 DNA is TGTGCCAGCACCAGGGACAGCTCCTACGAGCAGTACTTC. It encodes CASTRDSSYEQYF.

This clone appeared a single time. This chain connects TRBV7-8 to TRBJ2-1, with 13 bases fitting TRBD2. CDR1 is SGHVS and CDR2 is FQNEAQ in the germline V gene. The J segment lost 9 bases and the V segment lost 5 bases, leaving 7 bases of the junction unmatched. The CDR3 runs to 15 residues. CDR3 DNA: TGTGCCAGCAGCGCCGGGACTAGCGGGGCCGGTGAGCAGTTCTTC. Translation: CASSAGTSGAGEQFF. Full variable domain (outside the CDR3, taken from reference TRBV7-8 and TRBJ2-1): GAGVSQSPRYKVAKRGQDVALRCDPISGHVSLFWYQQALGQGPEFLTYFQNEAQLDKSGLPSDRFFAERPEGSVSTLKIQRTQQEDSAVYLCASSAGTSGAGEQFFGPGTRLTVL.

This sequence joins TRBV7-2 and TRBJ2-3, with D perhaps TRBD1 (6 bases). V gave up 1 base and J gave up 1 base, with 12 bases separating them. The germline CDR1 and CDR2 sequences are SGHTA and FQGNSA. The CDR3 consists of 16 residues. CDR3 nucleotide sequence: TGTGCCAGCAGCTTAGTTGCAGGGGTAGGCACAGATACGCAGTATTTT. Encoded protein: CASSLVAGVGTDTQYF.

V usage is TRBV5-1 and J usage is TRBJ2-3; tentatively, D is TRBD2 (5 bases). The germline V gene has CDR1 SGHRS and CDR2 YFSETQ. V dropped 2 bases and J dropped 5 bases, with 9 bases sitting between them. The CDR3 sequence is 13 residues long. The CDR3 spells CASSFVGGDTQYF. The CDR3 bases are TGCGCCAGCAGCTTCGTAGGAGGAGATACGCAGTATTTT.

The chain employs TRBV30 and TRBJ2-7, with 9 bases fitting TRBD1. Germline loops: CDR1 GTSNPN, CDR2 SVGIG (reference sequence). The V gene end was trimmed by 5 bases and the J gene end by 4 bases; junction bases not matched to a gene: 6. The CDR3 covers 13 residues. CDR3 residues: CAWGRDRAYEQYF. The CDR3, as DNA: TGTGCCTGGGGCCGGGACAGGGCTTACGAGCAGTACTTC.

V is TRBV28 and J is TRBJ1-2; D call uncertain. Trimming took off 1 base at V and 7 bases at J, with 13 bases between the two ends. Germline V lookup: CDR1 MDHEN, CDR2 SYDVKM. The CDR3 loop spans 14 amino acids. CDR3 DNA sequence: TGTGCCAGCAGTTTATCCGGGAGCCTAGGTGGCTACACCTTC. This encodes CASSLSGSLGGYTF.

The CDR3 reads CASSSDSTYEQYF. CDR3 nucleotide sequence: TGTGCCAGCAGCTCGGACAGCACCTACGAGCAGTACTTC. This chain links TRBV11-2 with TRBJ2-7, with D maybe TRBD1 (6 bases). Trimming left V 4 bases short and J 2 bases short, with 9 bases between. Germline V CDR1 and CDR2: SGHAT, FQNNGV. The CDR3 covers 13 residues. Together with reference TRBV11-2 and TRBJ2-7, the CDR3 gives the full variable domain: EAGVAQSPRYKIIEKRQSVAFWCNPISGHATLYWYQQILGQGPKLLIQFQNNGVVDDSQLPKDRFSAERLKGVDSTLKIQPAKLEDSAVYLCASSSDSTYEQYFGPGTRLTVT.

CDR3 sequence reads: CASSGAGAMGGELFF. The CDR3 DNA is TGCGCCAGCAGTGGAGCGGGGGCTATGGGCGGGGAGCTGTTTTTT. The chain recombines TRBV10-2 with TRBJ2-2; TRBD2 matches 8 bases. The germline V gene has CDR1 WSHSY and CDR2 SAAADI. The CDR3 sequence is 15 residues long. V trimming: 4 bases; J trimming: 7 bases; junction bases outside the gene matches: 8.

The chain couples TRBV7-8 to TRBJ2-5, with 12 bases identical to TRBD2. The J segment lost 5 bases and the V segment lost 5 bases, leaving 6 bases of the junction unmatched. CDR3 length: 15 residues. Looked up from germline, CDR1 is SGHVS and CDR2 is FQNEAQ. Here the CDR3 DNA reads TGTGCCAGCAGCCGCCCGGGACTAGCGGGTGAGACCCAGTACTTC. The encoded protein is CASSRPGLAGETQYF.

The rearrangement uses TRBV28 and TRBJ1-2, with TRBD1 as a possible D gene (5 bases). The CDR3 has 14 amino acids. Trimming shortened V by 5 bases and J by 5 bases, and 15 bases separated the two germline ends. Germline-derived CDR1 and CDR2 are MDHEN and SYDVKM. CDR3 residues: CASSGSKGRYGYTF. The DNA of the CDR3 is TGTGCCAGCAGTGGCTCAAAGGGGCGATATGGCTACACCTTC.

The chain uses TRBV19 and TRBJ2-5; TRBD2 might be the D (6 bases). V was clipped by 8 bases and J by 5 bases, with 15 bases between them. The CDR3 is 13 residues long. Germline lookup yields CDR1 LNHDA and CDR2 SQIVND (reference sequence). CDR3 coding DNA: TGTGCCAGTGCTGGAGGGCCTAGGGAGACCCAGTACTTC. It yields the protein CASAGGPRETQYF.